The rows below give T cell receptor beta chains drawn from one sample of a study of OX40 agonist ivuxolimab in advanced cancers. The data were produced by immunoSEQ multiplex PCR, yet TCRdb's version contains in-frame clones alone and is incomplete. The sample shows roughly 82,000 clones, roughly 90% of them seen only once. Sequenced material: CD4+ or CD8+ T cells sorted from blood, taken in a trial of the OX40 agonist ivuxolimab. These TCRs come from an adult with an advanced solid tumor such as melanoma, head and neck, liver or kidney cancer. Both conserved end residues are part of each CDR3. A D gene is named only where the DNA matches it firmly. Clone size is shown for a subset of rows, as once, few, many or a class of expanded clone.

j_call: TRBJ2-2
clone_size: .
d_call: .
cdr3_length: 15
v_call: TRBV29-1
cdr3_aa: CSVRAGRVNTGELFF
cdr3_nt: TGCAGCGTCCGCGCGGGACGGGTGAACACCGGGGAGCTGTTTTTT

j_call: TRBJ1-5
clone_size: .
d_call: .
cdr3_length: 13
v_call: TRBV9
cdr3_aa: CASSVDPEQPQHF
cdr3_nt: TGTGCCAGCAGCGTAGACCCCGAGCAGCCCCAGCATTTT

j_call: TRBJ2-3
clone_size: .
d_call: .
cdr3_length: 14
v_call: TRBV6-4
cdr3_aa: CASSVGGFGDTQYF
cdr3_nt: TGTGCCAGCAGTGTAGGGGGATTCGGGGATACGCAGTATTTT

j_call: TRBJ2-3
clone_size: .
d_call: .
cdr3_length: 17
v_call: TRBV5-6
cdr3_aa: CASSLAHLAIDTDTQYF
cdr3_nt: TGTGCCAGCAGCTTGGCCCACCTAGCGATAGACACAGATACGCAGTATTTT

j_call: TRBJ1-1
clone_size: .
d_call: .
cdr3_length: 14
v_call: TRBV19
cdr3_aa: CASSIVPGNTEAFF
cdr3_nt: TGTGCCAGTAGTATTGTCCCCGGGAACACTGAAGCTTTCTTT

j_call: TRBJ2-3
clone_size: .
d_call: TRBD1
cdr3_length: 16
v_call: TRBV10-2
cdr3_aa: CASGLIDRGRANTQYF
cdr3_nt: TGCGCCAGCGGGTTAATAGACAGGGGTCGGGCAAATACGCAGTATTTT

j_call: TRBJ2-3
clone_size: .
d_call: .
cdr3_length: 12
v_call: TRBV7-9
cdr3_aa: CASSLMVDTQYF
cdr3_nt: TGTGCCAGCAGCTTAATGGTTGATACGCAGTATTTT

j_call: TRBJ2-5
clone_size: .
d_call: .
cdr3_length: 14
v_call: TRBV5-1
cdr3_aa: CASSLRTSRETQYF
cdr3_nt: TGCGCCAGCAGCTTGAGGACCTCTAGGGAGACCCAGTACTTC

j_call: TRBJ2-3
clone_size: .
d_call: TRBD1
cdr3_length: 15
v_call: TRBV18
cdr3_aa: CASSPETGSTDTQYF
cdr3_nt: TGTGCCAGCTCACCCGAGACAGGGAGCACAGATACGCAGTATTTT

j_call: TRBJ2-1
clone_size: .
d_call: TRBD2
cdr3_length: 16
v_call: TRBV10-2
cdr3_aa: CASAPFGTSGTNEQFF
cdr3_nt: TGCGCCAGTGCCCCGTTCGGGACTAGCGGTACAAATGAGCAGTTCTTC

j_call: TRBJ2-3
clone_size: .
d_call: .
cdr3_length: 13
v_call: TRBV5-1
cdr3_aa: CASSAGSTDTQYF
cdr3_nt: TGCGCCAGCAGCGCAGGTAGCACAGATACGCAGTATTTT

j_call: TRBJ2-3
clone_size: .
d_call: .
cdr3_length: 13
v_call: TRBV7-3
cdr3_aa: CASSLGNRDTQYF
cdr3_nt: TGTGCCAGCAGCTTGGGGAATAGAGATACGCAGTATTTT

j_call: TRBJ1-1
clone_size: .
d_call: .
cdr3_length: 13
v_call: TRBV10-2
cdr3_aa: CASRDGMNTEAFF
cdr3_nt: TGCGCCAGCAGGGACGGCATGAACACTGAAGCTTTCTTT

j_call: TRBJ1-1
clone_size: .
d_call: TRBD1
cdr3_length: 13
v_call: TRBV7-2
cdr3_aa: CASSSGQGTRAFF
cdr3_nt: TGTGCCAGCAGCTCGGGACAGGGGACGCGAGCTTTCTTT

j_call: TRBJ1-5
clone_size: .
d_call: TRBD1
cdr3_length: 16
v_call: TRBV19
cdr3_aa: CASSAPTRGLSQPQHF
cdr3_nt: TGTGCCAGTAGTGCCCCAACTAGGGGGCTTAGTCAGCCCCAGCATTTT

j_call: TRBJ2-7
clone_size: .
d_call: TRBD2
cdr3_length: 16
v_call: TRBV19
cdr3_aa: CASNPGLAGGNYEQYF
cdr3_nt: TGTGCCAGTAATCCGGGACTAGCGGGAGGTAATTACGAGCAGTACTTC

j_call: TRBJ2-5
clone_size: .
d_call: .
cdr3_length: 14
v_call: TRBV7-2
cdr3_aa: CASSLAYSLETQYF
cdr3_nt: TGTGCCAGCAGCTTAGCGTACTCCTTGGAAACCCAGTACTTC

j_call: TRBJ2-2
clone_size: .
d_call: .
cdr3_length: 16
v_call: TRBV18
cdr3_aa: CASSRSLLEVTGELFF
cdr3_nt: TGTGCCAGCTCGCGAAGCTTACTAGAAGTCACCGGGGAGCTGTTTTTT

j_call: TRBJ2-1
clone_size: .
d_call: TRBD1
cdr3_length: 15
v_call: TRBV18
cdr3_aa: CASSLRGLTYNEQFF
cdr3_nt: TGTGCCAGCTCACTAAGGGGGCTGACCTACAATGAGCAGTTCTTC

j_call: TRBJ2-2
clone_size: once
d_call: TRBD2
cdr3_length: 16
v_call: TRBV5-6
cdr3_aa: CASSALAETNTGELFF
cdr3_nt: TGTGCCAGCAGCGCACTAGCGGAGACGAACACCGGGGAGCTGTTTTTT

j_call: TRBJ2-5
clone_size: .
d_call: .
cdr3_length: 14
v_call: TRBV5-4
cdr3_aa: CASSSRRAQETQYF
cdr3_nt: TGTGCCAGCAGCTCCAGGAGGGCCCAAGAGACCCAGTACTTC

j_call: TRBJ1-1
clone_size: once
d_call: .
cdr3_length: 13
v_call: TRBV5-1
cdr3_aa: CASSLLQGFEAFF
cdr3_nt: TGCGCCAGCAGCTTGTTACAGGGATTTGAAGCTTTCTTT

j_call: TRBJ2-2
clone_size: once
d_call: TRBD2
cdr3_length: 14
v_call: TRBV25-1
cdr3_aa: CASSGAGATGELFF
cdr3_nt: TGTGCCAGCAGTGGAGCGGGAGCCACCGGGGAGCTGTTTTTT

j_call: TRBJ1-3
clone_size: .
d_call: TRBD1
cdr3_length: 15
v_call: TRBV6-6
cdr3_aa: CASSYSTGRGNTIYF
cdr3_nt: TGTGCCAGCAGTTACTCGACAGGGCGCGGAAACACCATATATTTT

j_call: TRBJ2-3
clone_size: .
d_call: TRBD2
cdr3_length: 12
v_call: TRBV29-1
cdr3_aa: CSGTSGVNTQYF
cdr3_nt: TGCAGCGGGACTAGCGGGGTGAATACGCAGTATTTT

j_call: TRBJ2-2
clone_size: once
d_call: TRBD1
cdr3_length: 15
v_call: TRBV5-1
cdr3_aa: CASSSLGQGTGELFF
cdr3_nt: TGCGCCAGCAGCTCGCTCGGACAGGGCACCGGGGAGCTGTTTTTT

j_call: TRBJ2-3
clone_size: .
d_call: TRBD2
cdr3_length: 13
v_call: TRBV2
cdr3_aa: CASRAGLTDTQYF
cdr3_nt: TGTGCCAGCAGAGCGGGACTCACAGATACGCAGTATTTT

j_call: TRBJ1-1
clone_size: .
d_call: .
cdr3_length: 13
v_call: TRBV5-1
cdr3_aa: CASSVQDGTEAFF
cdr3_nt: TGCGCCAGCAGCGTCCAGGATGGGACTGAAGCTTTCTTT

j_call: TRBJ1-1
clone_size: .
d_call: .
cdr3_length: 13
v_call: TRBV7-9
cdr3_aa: CASSFDANTEAFF
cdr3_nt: TGTGCCAGCAGCTTTGACGCGAACACTGAAGCTTTCTTT

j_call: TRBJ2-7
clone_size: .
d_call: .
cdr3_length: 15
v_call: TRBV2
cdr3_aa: CASSEMGASSYEQYF
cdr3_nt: TGTGCCAGCAGTGAAATGGGAGCGAGCTCCTACGAGCAGTACTTC

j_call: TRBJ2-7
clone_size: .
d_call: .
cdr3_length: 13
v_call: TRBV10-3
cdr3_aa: CAISLDRSYEQYF
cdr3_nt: TGTGCCATCAGCCTAGACAGGAGCTACGAGCAGTACTTC

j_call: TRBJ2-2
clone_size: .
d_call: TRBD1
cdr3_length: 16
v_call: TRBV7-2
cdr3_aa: CASSAGTGLNTGELFF
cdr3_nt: TGTGCCAGCAGCGCCGGGACAGGTCTTAACACCGGGGAGCTGTTTTTT

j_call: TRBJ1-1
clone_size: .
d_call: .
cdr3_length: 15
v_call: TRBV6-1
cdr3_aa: CASSEMGGLNTEAFF
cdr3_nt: TGTGCCAGCAGTGAAATGGGGGGACTGAACACTGAAGCTTTCTTT

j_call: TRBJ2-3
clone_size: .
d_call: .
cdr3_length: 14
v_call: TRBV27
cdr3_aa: CASSSQDRTDTQYF
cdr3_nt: TGTGCCAGCAGCTCCCAAGACCGCACAGATACGCAGTATTTT

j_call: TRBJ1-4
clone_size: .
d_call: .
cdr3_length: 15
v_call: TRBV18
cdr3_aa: CASSPDQGLSEKLFF
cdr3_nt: TGTGCCAGCTCACCGGATCAGGGGCTTTCTGAAAAACTGTTTTTT

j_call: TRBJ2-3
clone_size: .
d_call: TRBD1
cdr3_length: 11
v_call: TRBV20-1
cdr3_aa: CSARRTGTQYF
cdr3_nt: TGCAGTGCTAGAAGGACAGGGACGCAGTATTTT

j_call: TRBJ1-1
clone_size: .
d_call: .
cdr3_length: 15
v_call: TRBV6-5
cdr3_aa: CASSYLGRMNTEAFF
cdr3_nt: TGTGCCAGCAGTTACCTTGGGCGGATGAACACTGAAGCTTTCTTT

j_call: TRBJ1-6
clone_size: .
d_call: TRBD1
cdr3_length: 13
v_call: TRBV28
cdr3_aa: CASLGQGYSPLHF
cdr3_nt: TGTGCCAGCCTGGGACAGGGATATTCACCCCTCCACTTT

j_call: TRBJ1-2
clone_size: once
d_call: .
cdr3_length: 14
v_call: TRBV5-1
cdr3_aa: CASSFTGNSDGYTF
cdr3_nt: TGCGCCAGCAGCTTCACAGGGAACTCCGATGGCTACACCTTC

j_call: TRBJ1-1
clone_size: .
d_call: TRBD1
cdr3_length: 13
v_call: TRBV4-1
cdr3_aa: CASSQGTGTEAFF
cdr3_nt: TGCGCCAGCAGCCAGGGGACAGGAACTGAAGCTTTCTTT

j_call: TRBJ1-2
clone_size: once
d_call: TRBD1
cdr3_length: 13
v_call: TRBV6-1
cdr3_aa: CASSPWTGSGYTF
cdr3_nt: TGTGCCAGCAGTCCCTGGACAGGGAGCGGCTACACCTTC

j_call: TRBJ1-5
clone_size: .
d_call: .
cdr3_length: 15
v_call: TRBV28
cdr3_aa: CASSLGPGGVYPQHF
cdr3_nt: TGTGCCAGCAGTTTAGGGCCAGGAGGAGTTTACCCCCAGCATTTT

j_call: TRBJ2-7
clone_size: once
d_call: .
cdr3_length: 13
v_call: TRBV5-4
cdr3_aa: CASSDGTPYEQYF
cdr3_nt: TGTGCCAGCAGCGACGGGACTCCCTACGAGCAGTACTTC

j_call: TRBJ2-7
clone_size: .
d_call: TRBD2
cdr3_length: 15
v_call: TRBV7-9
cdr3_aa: CASSLKGGGSYEQYF
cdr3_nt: TGTGCCAGCAGCTTGAAGGGCGGGGGGTCCTACGAGCAGTACTTC

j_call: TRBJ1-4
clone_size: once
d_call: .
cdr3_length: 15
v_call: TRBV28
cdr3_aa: CASSRPGTPGEKLFF
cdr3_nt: TGTGCCAGCAGCCGCCCCGGGACCCCGGGGGAAAAACTGTTTTTT

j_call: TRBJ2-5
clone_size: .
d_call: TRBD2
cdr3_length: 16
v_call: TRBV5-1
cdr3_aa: CASSLGLAGVGETQYF
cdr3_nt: TGCGCCAGCAGCTTGGGCCTAGCGGGAGTGGGAGAGACCCAGTACTTC

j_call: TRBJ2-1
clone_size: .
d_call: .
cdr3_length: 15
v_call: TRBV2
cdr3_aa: CASSPQGAGYNEQFF
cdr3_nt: TGTGCCAGCAGTCCTCAAGGGGCGGGATACAATGAGCAGTTCTTC

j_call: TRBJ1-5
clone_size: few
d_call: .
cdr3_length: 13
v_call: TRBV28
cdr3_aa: CASFEKTDQPQHF
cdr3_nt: TGTGCCAGTTTCGAGAAGACTGATCAGCCCCAGCATTTT

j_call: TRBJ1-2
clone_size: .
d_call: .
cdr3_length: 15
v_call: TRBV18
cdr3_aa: CASSPSAGADYGYTF
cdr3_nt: TGTGCCAGCTCACCGTCGGCAGGGGCGGACTATGGCTACACCTTC

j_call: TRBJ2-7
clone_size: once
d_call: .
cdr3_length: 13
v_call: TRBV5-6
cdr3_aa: CASSTVHSYEQYF
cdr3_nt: TGTGCCAGCAGTACCGTCCACAGCTACGAGCAGTACTTC

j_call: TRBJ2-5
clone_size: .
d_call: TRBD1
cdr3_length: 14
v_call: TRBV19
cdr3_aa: CASSRRTGRETQYF
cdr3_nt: TGTGCCAGTAGTCGCCGGACAGGGAGGGAGACCCAGTACTTC

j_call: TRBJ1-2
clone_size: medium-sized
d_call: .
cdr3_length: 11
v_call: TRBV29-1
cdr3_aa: CSATDSGGYTF
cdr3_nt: TGCAGCGCTACTGACAGCGGGGGCTACACCTTC

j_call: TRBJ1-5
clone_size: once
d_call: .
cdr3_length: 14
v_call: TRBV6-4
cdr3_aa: CASSATGTLGIQHF
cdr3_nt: TGTGCCAGCAGTGCTACAGGAACCCTGGGGATCCAGCATTTT

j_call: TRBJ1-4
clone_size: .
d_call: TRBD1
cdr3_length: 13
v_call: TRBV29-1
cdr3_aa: CSVGQGGGEKLFF
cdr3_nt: TGCAGCGTGGGACAGGGAGGGGGTGAAAAACTGTTTTTT

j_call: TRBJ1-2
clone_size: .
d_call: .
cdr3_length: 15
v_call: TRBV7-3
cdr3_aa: CASSSGHATLYGYTF
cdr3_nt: TGTGCCAGCAGCTCCGGACACGCTACTCTCTATGGCTACACCTTC

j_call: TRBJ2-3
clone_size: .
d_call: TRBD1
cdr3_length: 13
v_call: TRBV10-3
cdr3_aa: CAISGTVTDTQYF
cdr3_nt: TGTGCCATCAGCGGGACAGTTACAGATACGCAGTATTTT

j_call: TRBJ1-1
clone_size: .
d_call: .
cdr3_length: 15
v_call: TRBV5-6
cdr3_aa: CASSLGYRMNTEAFF
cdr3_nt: TGTGCCAGCAGCTTAGGCTACAGGATGAACACTGAAGCTTTCTTT

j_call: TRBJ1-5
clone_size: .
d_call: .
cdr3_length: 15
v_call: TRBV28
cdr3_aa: CASSSASGSGQPQHF
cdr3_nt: TGTGCCAGCAGTTCTGCGAGCGGGTCCGGCCAGCCCCAGCATTTT

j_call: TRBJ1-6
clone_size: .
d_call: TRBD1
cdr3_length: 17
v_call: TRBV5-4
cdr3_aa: CASSWLAGQGDNSPLHF
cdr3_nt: TGTGCCAGCAGCTGGCTCGCCGGACAGGGCGATAATTCACCCCTCCACTTT